The rows below give T cell receptor beta chains drawn from one sample of a study of Graves' ophthalmopathy and Graves' hyperthyroidism. Via MiXCR, TCRdb re-called the multiplex PCR reads, giving one row per CDR3 protein. The sample consists of 200,000 to 250,000 distinct CDR3 sequences, 20% to 25% of them appearing once. Material for sequencing was peripheral blood. These receptors were taken from a woman aged 50 to 60 with Graves' ophthalmopathy. The CDR3 runs from the conserved cysteine through the conserved F or W. The D gene is left open where the match is weak. Clone size, where shown, is once, few, many, or a class for clones that have expanded.

v_call	clone_size	j_call	d_call	cdr3_aa	cdr3_nt
TRBV20-1	many	TRBJ2-7	NA	CSAVPGISYEQYF	TGCAGTGCGGTACCAGGGATCTCCTACGAGCAGTACTTC
TRBV2	many	TRBJ2-7	TRBD1	CASSVGQGDEQYF	TGTGCCAGCAGTGTTGGACAGGGTGACGAGCAGTACTTC
TRBV6-2/TRBV6-3	NA	TRBJ2-7	NA	CASSRPQYGSYEQYF	TGTGCCAGCAGTCGCCCCCAGTACGGATCCTACGAGCAGTACTTC
TRBV3-1	few	TRBJ2-7	NA	CASSQWTHSYEQYF	TGTGCCAGCAGCCAGTGGACCCACTCCTACGAGCAGTACTTC
TRBV19	many	TRBJ2-6	TRBD1	CASRPGQGSSGANVLTF	TGTGCCAGTAGACCGGGACAGGGATCCTCTGGGGCCAACGTCCTGACTTTC
TRBV20-1	many	TRBJ2-5	NA	CSAGSSYQETQYF	TGCAGTGCAGGATCGTCGTACCAAGAGACCCAGTACTTC
TRBV6-1	NA	TRBJ1-2	TRBD1	CASNPDRRSSSGYTF	TGTGCCAGCAATCCGGACAGGCGTAGTTCTAGTGGCTACACCTTC
TRBV7-3	few	TRBJ1-4	NA	CASSLLGIPNEKLFF	TGTGCCAGCAGCTTGCTTGGGATCCCTAATGAAAAACTGTTTTTT
TRBV6-5	many	TRBJ2-2	TRBD2	CASSYLAGSNTGELFF	TGTGCCAGCAGTTACCTAGCGGGATCTAACACCGGGGAGCTGTTTTTT
TRBV6-2/TRBV6-3	many	TRBJ2-4	TRBD2	CASSRTSGSNIQYF	TGTGCCAGCAGCCGGACTAGCGGGAGCAACATTCAGTACTTC
TRBV4-1	NA	TRBJ2-5	TRBD1	CASSRGQGIRETQYF	TGCGCCAGCAGTCGAGGACAGGGAATTCGAGAGACCCAGTACTTC
TRBV20-1	many	TRBJ2-7	NA	CSAKEGAHEQYF	TGCAGTGCTAAGGAAGGGGCCCACGAGCAGTACTTC
TRBV7-9	many	TRBJ2-7	TRBD1	CASSSLPPGQGGEQYF	TGTGCCAGCAGCTCTCTCCCTCCGGGACAGGGGGGCGAGCAGTACTTC
TRBV29-1	few	TRBJ1-2	TRBD1	CSVGDKPGTGYGYTF	TGCAGCGTTGGGGATAAGCCAGGGACAGGGTATGGCTACACCTTC
TRBV6-4	many	TRBJ1-1	NA	CASIKSGGNTEAFF	TGTGCCAGCATCAAAAGTGGGGGGAACACTGAAGCTTTCTTT
TRBV2	many	TRBJ1-5	NA	CASKKQGDQPQHF	TGTGCCAGCAAGAAACAGGGTGATCAGCCCCAGCATTTT
TRBV12-3/TRBV12-4	few	TRBJ2-2	TRBD1	CASERSQGTAYTGELFF	TGTGCCAGCGAACGCTCCCAGGGGACAGCGTACACCGGGGAGCTGTTTTTT
TRBV5-1	many	TRBJ2-7	TRBD1	CASSGPGQGAYEQYF	TGCGCCAGCAGCGGACCGGGACAGGGGGCCTACGAGCAGTACTTC
TRBV28	many	TRBJ2-7	NA	CASTSLRGFQSSYEQYF	TGTGCCAGCACCTCCCTAAGGGGGTTCCAAAGCTCCTACGAGCAGTACTTC
TRBV28	many	TRBJ1-3	TRBD1	CASSLFGQGGNTIYF	TGTGCCAGCAGCCTTTTCGGACAGGGGGGAAACACCATATATTTT
TRBV6-1	NA	TRBJ2-5	NA	CASSEQGLAPETQYF	TGTGCCAGCAGTGAACAGGGTTTAGCCCCCGAGACCCAGTACTTC
TRBV24-1	NA	TRBJ2-2	TRBD1	CATSDSGQGAGTGELFF	TGTGCCACCAGTGATTCGGGACAGGGGGCCGGGACCGGGGAGCTGTTTTTT
TRBV20-1	many	TRBJ2-5	TRBD1	CSGTGKETQYF	TGCAGCGGGACAGGGAAAGAGACCCAGTACTTC
TRBV28	many	TRBJ2-7	TRBD2	CASSLFSSGSREQYF	TGTGCCAGCAGTTTATTCTCTAGCGGGAGTCGGGAGCAGTACTTC
TRBV5-1	many	TRBJ2-7	TRBD1	CASSFQTGVAYEQYF	TGCGCCAGCAGCTTTCAGACAGGGGTGGCCTACGAGCAGTACTTC
TRBV13	many	TRBJ1-1	NA	CASSSVRTEAFF	TGTGCCAGCAGCTCCGTTCGGACTGAAGCTTTCTTT
TRBV18	many	TRBJ2-6	NA	CASSPTGYGANVLTF	TGTGCCAGCTCACCCACCGGGTATGGGGCCAACGTCCTGACTTTC
TRBV12-3/TRBV12-4	few	TRBJ1-1	NA	CASSGHSPRTEAFF	TGTGCCAGCAGCGGACACTCGCCGCGGACTGAAGCTTTCTTT
TRBV19	many	TRBJ1-1	NA	CASSIKGYTEAFF	TGTGCCAGTAGTATTAAAGGGTACACTGAAGCTTTCTTT
TRBV6-5	NA	TRBJ2-7	TRBD2	CASSTLAGGIYEQYF	TGTGCCAGCAGTACTCTAGCGGGGGGGATCTACGAGCAGTACTTC
TRBV25-1	many	TRBJ1-1	NA	CASSEFANTEAFF	TGTGCCAGCAGTGAATTTGCGAACACTGAAGCTTTCTTT
TRBV24-1	NA	TRBJ1-6	NA	CASSESTGGYSPLHF	TGTGCCAGCAGTGAATCGACAGGCGGGTATTCACCCCTCCACTTT
TRBV20-1	NA	TRBJ2-2	TRBD2	CSASPPLGSGSRTGELFF	TGCAGTGCCTCGCCTCCCCTGGGGAGCGGGAGCCGGACCGGGGAGCTGTTTTTT
TRBV14	few	TRBJ2-7	NA	CASSQESWSGGQYF	TGTGCCAGCAGCCAAGAAAGTTGGAGCGGAGGGCAGTACTTC
TRBV25-1	many	TRBJ1-3	NA	CASSVQGAGNTIYF	TGTGCCAGCAGTGTGCAGGGAGCTGGAAACACCATATATTTT
TRBV6-2/TRBV6-3	NA	TRBJ2-7	TRBD2	CASSRLAGGIYEQYF	TGTGCCAGCAGTCGCCTAGCGGGAGGAATCTACGAGCAGTACTTC
TRBV27	many	TRBJ1-2	TRBD1	CASSLHLRTGLDGYTF	TGTGCCAGCAGTTTACATCTCCGGACAGGGTTGGATGGCTACACCTTC